The 10 T cell receptor beta chains below were found in one sample sequenced in a study of response to subunit inactivated influenza vaccine. TCRdb used MiXCR to reprocess the RT-PCR reads, holding one entry per CDR3 protein. The data hold 650,000 or so distinct CDR3 sequences, with about 14% observed a single time. The sample was PBMCs from blood, taken 14 to 15 days before vaccination. The source is a man aged 45-60 years who received an inactivated influenza vaccine.

This clonotype was observed a few times. This chain uses TRBV20-1 with TRBJ2-3; D possibly corresponds to TRBD2 (6 bases). The CDR3 runs 16 residues. Trimming removed 1 base at V and 2 bases at J, with 16 bases between. CDR1 and CDR2 from the germline V gene are DFQATT and SNEGSKA (reference sequence). The CDR3 nucleotides read TGCAGTGCTAGAGTCGGGGTTGGAGGGTACACAGATACGCAGTATTTT. Translated: CSARVGVGGYTDTQYF.

This clonotype occurred a few times. The chain combines TRBV20-1 with TRBJ2-7; no reliable D call. The CDR3 length is 11 residues. Trimming left V 0 bases short and J 3 bases short, with 3 bases between. Germline loops: CDR1 DFQATT, CDR2 SNEGSKA (reference sequence). In DNA, the CDR3 is TGCAGTGCTAGAGACTTCTACGAGCAGTACTTC. Residues: CSARDFYEQYF.

This clonotype was detected a few times. The CDR3 bases are TGTGCCAGCAGCTTAGAGGCACACCTCCTCTCTGGAAACACCATATATTTT. Residues: CASSLEAHLLSGNTIYF. The rearrangement uses TRBV7-6 and TRBJ1-3, with no clear D. There are 17 residues in the CDR3. The germline gives CDR1 SGHVS, CDR2 FNYEAQ. Trimming removed 1 base at V and 0 bases at J, with 13 bases between.

The rearrangement links TRBV20-1 to TRBJ2-7; D may be TRBD1 or TRBD2 (5 bases each). The germline CDR1 and CDR2 sequences are DFQATT and SNEGSKA (reference sequence). This CDR3 is built from 14 residues. V dropped 0 bases and J dropped 4 bases, with 13 bases sitting between them. DNA for the CDR3: TGCAGTGCTAGAGATTCCGGGACGCCTTACGAGCAGTACTTC. Translating gives CSARDSGTPYEQYF.

V usage is TRBV27 and J usage is TRBJ2-6; D might be TRBD1 or TRBD2, each matching 5 bases. Trimming pared 5 bases from V and 0 bases from J, leaving 11 bases between. Germline loops: CDR1 MNHEY, CDR2 SMNVEV (reference sequence). The CDR3 spans 16 residues. The CDR3 DNA sequence: TGTGCCAGCAGTCCCTGGGGGACCTCTGGGGCCAACGTCCTGACTTTC. Translation gives CASSPWGTSGANVLTF.

The V call is TRBV6-5, the J call TRBJ1-5, with D maybe TRBD1 (5 bases). The CDR3 extends over 15 amino acids. Germline V lookup: CDR1 MNHEY, CDR2 SVGAGI. V lost 3 bases to trimming and J lost 2 bases, with 11 bases between them. CDR3 protein: CASSYDRKGNQPQHF. In nucleotides, the CDR3 is TGTGCCAGCAGTTATGACAGAAAGGGCAATCAGCCCCAGCATTTT.

A word on this clonotype: One end of the junction varies from germline; a read error may be responsible. This chain connects TRBV5-1 to TRBJ2-7, with TRBD2 matching over 14 bases. The CDR3 is made up of 15 amino acids. The germline gives CDR1 SGHRS, CDR2 YFSETQ. This CDR3 is CASNPGTSGSYGQYF. The CDR3 DNA is TGCGCCAGCAACCCTGGGACTAGCGGGAGTTACGGGCAGTACTTC.

V is TRBV9 and J is TRBJ2-6, with 8 bases fitting TRBD2. The CDR3 is 16 amino acids. Trimming removed 4 bases from V and 4 bases from J; junction bases left unmatched: 7. Germline assignment: CDR1 SGDLS and CDR2 YYNGEE. CDR3 nucleotides: TGTGCCAGCAGCCGACCCGGGGGGGCAGGGGCCAACGTCCTGACTTTC. Protein sequence: CASSRPGGAGANVLTF.

This clonotype was seen at least ten times. The CDR3 nucleotides are TGTGCCAGCAGTTTATTTTGGGGGGCAGGGGAGACCCAGTACTTC. This gives the protein CASSLFWGAGETQYF. The chain has TRBV12-3 or TRBV12-4 and TRBJ2-5; tentatively, D is TRBD1 or TRBD2 (6 bases each). The germline V and J ends were trimmed by 2 bases and 5 bases, with 15 bases remaining between them. The CDR3 is 15 amino acids.

This clonotype was observed many times. The J gene is TRBJ2-1, the V gene TRBV6-6; TRBD2 is a possible D gene (6 bases). The V gene's germline CDR1 is MNHNY and CDR2 SVGAGI (reference sequence). The CDR3 contains 13 residues. The V and J ends lost 5 bases and 3 bases respectively, with 8 bases between them. The CDR3 loop reads CASSRGLYNEQFF. In DNA, the CDR3 is TGTGCCAGCAGTAGGGGACTCTACAATGAGCAGTTCTTC.